Each of the 6 T cell receptor beta chains below was sequenced from the same sample in a study of CD4+ T cells in melanoma. Method: immunoSEQ multiplex PCR; TCRdb's copy keeps in-frame clones and lacks some. The sample includes 13,000 to 15,000 clones, 75% to 90% seen only once; the top ten take approximately 6%. The sequenced sample was cells from a culture (not recorded whether cultured in vitro). All receptors come from a human donor with melanoma.

This clone was picked up one time. The chain is built from TRBV18 and TRBJ1-1; D is unresolved. Deletions cut 3 bases from V and 4 bases from J, with 15 bases between. The CDR3 length is 15 residues. CDR1 is KGHSH, CDR2 LQKENI, per germline. The CDR3 region is CASSPRQVESTEAFF. CDR3 DNA sequence: TGTGCCAGCTCACCGCGGCAGGTCGAGTCCACTGAAGCTTTCTTT.

In this sample, this clone turned up once. The chain employs TRBV20-1 and TRBJ1-2; D is uncertain. The CDR3 has 11 residues. Germline lookup yields CDR1 DFQATT and CDR2 SNEGSKA (reference sequence). Trimming shortened V by 6 bases and J by 8 bases, and 13 bases separated the two germline ends. This chain's CDR3 is CSAPSGEGYTF. In DNA, the CDR3 is TGCAGTGCACCGAGCGGGGAAGGCTACACCTTC.

The J gene is TRBJ2-3, the V gene TRBV10-1; 7 bases match TRBD1. Germline trimming cut 8 bases from V and 2 bases from J; bases unmatched to any gene: 4. Per the germline V gene, CDR1 is WNHNN and CDR2 is SYGVQD (reference sequence). This CDR3 is built from 13 residues. CDR3 sequence reads: CASGDRPTDTQYF. In nucleotides, the CDR3 is TGCGCCAGCGGGGACAGACCCACAGATACGCAGTATTTT.

This chain links TRBV7-6 with TRBJ1-4; 9 bases line up with TRBD1. Germline lookup yields CDR1 SGHVS and CDR2 FNYEAQ. CDR3 size: 17 residues. V shed 1 base, J shed 1 base, and the junction held 4 bases outside the gene matches. CDR3 loop: CASSLGTGVGTNEKLFF. CDR3 DNA sequence: TGTGCCAGCAGCTTAGGGACAGGGGTAGGAACTAATGAAAAACTGTTTTTT. The whole variable domain, remainder taken from reference TRBV7-6 and TRBJ1-4, is GAGVSQSPRYKVTKRGQDVALRCDPISGHVSLYWYRQALGQGPEFLTYFNYEAQQDKSGLPNDRFSAERPEGSISTLTIQRTEQRDSAMYRCASSLGTGVGTNEKLFFGSGTQLSVL.

CDR3 nucleotide sequence: TGCGCCAGCAGCGGCGGGGTGGGAGGGGAAAATGAGCAGTTCTTC. Its protein is CASSGGVGGENEQFF. This chain joins TRBV5-1 and TRBJ2-1, with 7 bases fitting TRBD2. The CDR3 sequence is 15 residues long. V was pared by 4 bases and J by 7 bases, with 11 bases of the junction left unmatched. The germline gives CDR1 SGHRS, CDR2 YFSETQ.

The table lists this clone with a few counts. This chain links TRBV5-5 with TRBJ1-6, with 7 positions matching TRBD1. The CDR3 is made up of 15 amino acids. The junction had 5 bases not matched to a gene; V was cut back by 4 bases and J by 4 bases. CDR1 and CDR2 (germline): SGHKS, YYEKEE (reference sequence). CDR3 loop: CASSPSTGYNSPLHF. In DNA form, the CDR3 reads TGTGCCAGCAGCCCATCGACAGGGTATAATTCACCCCTCCACTTT.